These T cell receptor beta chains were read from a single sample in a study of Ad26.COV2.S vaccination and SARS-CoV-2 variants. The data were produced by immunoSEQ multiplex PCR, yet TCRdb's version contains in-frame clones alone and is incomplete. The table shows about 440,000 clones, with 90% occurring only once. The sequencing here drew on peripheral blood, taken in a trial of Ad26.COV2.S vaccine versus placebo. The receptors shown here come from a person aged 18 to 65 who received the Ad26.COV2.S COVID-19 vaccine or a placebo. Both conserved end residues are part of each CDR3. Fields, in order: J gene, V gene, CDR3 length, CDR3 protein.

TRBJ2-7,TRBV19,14,CASSIGQNPYEQYF
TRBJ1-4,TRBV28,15,CASSWGAGRNEKLFF
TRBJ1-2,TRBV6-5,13,CASSYSGQGLYTF
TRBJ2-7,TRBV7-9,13,CASSSTDTYEQYF
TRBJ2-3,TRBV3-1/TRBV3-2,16,CASSPGFEGGTDTQYF
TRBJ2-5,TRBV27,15,CASSYRDRGTETQYF
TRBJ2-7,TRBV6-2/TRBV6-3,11,CASSYSSEQYF
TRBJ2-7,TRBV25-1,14,CASSDLPGSYEQYF
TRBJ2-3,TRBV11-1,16,CASSRRAGANTDTQYF
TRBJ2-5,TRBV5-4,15,CASSLGLVGQETQYF
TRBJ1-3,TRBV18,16,CASSGSPSRSGNTIYF
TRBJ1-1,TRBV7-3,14,CASSSTGGNTEAFF
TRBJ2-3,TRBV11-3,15,CASSYEGDSRDTQYF
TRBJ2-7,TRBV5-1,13,CASNPTGGYEQYF
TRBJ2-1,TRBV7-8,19,CASSFQHRLAPLRYNEQFF
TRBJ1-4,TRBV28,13,CATQGSLSEKLFF
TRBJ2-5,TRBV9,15,CASSVGTGGGETQYF
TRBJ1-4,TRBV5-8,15,CASSLGQGIGEKLFF
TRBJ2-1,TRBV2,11,CASSSIDEQFF
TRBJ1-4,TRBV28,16,CASSPSLTGSNEKLFF
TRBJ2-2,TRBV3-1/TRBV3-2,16,CASSLGTSGRTGELFF
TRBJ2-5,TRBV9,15,CASSGTGTRRETQYF
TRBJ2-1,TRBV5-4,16,CASSLTSGRSYNEQFF
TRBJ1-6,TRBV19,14,CASSMRGDNSPLHF
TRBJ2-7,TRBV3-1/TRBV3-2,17,CASSQGEMRGLIYEQYF
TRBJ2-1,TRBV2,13,CASSVVLDNEQFF
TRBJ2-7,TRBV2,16,CASSGVLGQAGPEQYF
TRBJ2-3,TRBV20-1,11,CSARYPDTQYF
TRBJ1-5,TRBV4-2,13,CASSPAHGTLQHF
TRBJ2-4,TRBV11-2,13,CASSSISQNIQYF
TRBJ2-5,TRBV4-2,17,CASSQGAGTNLQETQYF
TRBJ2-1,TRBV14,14,CASSRDSLYNEQFF
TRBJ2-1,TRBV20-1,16,CSASRGTGGSYNEQFF
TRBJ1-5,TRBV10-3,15,CAISGGQGGNQPQHF
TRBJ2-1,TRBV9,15,CASSGEGDSYNEQFF
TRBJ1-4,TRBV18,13,CASSPPNSEKLFF
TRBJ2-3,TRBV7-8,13,CASRTRGQNTQYF
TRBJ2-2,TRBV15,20,CATSRDRLAGGYANTGELFF
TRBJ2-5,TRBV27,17,CASSFPPSANIQETQYF
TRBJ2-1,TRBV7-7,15,CASSLGTGSIGEQFF
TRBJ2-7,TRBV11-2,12,CASSPDSYEQYF
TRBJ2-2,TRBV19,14,CASIRDRGNGELFF
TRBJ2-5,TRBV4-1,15,CASSQLTRGKETQYF
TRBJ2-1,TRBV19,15,CASQKPGQKYNEQFF
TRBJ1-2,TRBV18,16,CASSPNPGTANYGYTF
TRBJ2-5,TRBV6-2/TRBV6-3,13,CASSFGGGETQYF
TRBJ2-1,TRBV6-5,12,CASSYVGGEQFF
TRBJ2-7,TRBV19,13,CASSIKSYYEQYF
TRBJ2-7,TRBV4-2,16,CASSQDWPTGLYEQYF